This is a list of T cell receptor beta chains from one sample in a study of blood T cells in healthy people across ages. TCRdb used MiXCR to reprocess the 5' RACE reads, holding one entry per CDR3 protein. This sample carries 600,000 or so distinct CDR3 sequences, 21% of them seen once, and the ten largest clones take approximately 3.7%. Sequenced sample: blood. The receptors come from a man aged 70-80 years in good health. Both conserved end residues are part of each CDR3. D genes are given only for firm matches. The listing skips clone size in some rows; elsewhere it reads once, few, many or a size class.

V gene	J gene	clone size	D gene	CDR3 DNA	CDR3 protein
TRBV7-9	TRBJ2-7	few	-	TGTGCCAGCAGCTTAACCGGACTCGCCTACGAGCAGTACTTC	CASSLTGLAYEQYF
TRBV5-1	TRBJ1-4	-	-	TGCGCCAGCAGCTTGAACAGCCTTAATGAAAAACTGTTTTTT	CASSLNSLNEKLFF
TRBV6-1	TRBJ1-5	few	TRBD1	TGTGCCAGCACCCAAGGAGCAGGGACAGGGGATCAGCCCCAGCATTTT	CASTQGAGTGDQPQHF
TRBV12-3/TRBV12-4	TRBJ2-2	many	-	TGTGCCAGCAGTTTCAGGACCCCTGGGGAGCTGTTTTTT	CASSFRTPGELFF
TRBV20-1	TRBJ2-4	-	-	TGCAGTGCCGTGAAGATCACGGGGGCCAAAAACATTCAGTACTTC	CSAVKITGAKNIQYF
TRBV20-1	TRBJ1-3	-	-	TGCAGTGCCGACCCGGGGGGCTCAGGAAACACCATATATTTT	CSADPGGSGNTIYF
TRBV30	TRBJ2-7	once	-	TGTGCCTGGAGTGTACTTGGAGGCCTCAACTTC	CAWSVLGGLNF
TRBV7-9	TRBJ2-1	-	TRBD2	TGTGCCAGCAGTCTAGCGGAACTGGCCTACAATGAGCAGTTCTTC	CASSLAELAYNEQFF
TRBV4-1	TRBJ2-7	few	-	TGCGCCAGCAGCCAAGTCCCCAGAGGGGTCTACGAGCAGTACTTC	CASSQVPRGVYEQYF
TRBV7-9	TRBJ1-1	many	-	TGTGCCAGCAGCTTAGAAGGGGGGATCACTGAAGCTTTCTTT	CASSLEGGITEAFF
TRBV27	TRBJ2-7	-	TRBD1	TGTGCCAGCAGTTTATGGGGACAGGGGTTCCACGAGCAGTACTTC	CASSLWGQGFHEQYF
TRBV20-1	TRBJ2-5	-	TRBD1	TGCAGTGCGGCACAGGGGCTCCCGAAGACCCAGTACTTC	CSAAQGLPKTQYF
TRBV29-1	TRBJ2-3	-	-	TGCAGCATCCGGGACTCCTCGGCAGATACGCAGTATTTT	CSIRDSSADTQYF
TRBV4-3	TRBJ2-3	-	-	TGCGCCAGCAGCCAAGCAGTTGCGAGTACGTTTGCAGATACGCAGTATTTT	CASSQAVASTFADTQYF
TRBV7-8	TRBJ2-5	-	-	TGTGCCAGCAGCTTATTGGTCCAAGAGACCCAGTACTTC	CASSLLVQETQYF
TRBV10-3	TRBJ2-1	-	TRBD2	TGTGCCACCCAGCGGGAGGGTGCCGATGAGCAGTTCTTC	CATQREGADEQFF
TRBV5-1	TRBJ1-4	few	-	TGCGCCAGCAGCTGGAACACAGGGAAGGACGAAAAACTGTTTTTT	CASSWNTGKDEKLFF
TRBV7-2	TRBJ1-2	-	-	TGTGCCAGCAGCTTTGGGGGGACACTCCGCGTCTATGGCTACACCTTC	CASSFGGTLRVYGYTF
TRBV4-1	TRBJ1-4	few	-	TGCGCCAGCAGTCGACTACAGGGAGTAGAGGAAAAACTGTTTTTT	CASSRLQGVEEKLFF
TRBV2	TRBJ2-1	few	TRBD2	TGTGCCACCAGGACTAGCGGGAGTCACAATGAGCAGTTCTTC	CATRTSGSHNEQFF
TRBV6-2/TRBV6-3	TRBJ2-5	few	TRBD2	TGTGCCAGCAGTTACTCGATGGACGGGAGGGACCAAGAGACCCAGTACTTC	CASSYSMDGRDQETQYF
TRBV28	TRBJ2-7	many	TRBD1	TGTGCCAGCAGTTCCGGACAGGGGGCTTTCGAGCAGTACTTC	CASSSGQGAFEQYF
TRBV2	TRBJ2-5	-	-	TGTGCCAGCAGTGACCAATGGGCAGAAGAGACCCAGTACTTC	CASSDQWAEETQYF
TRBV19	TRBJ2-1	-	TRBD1	TGTGCCAGTAGAACGGACAGGGATTTGTTCTTC	CASRTDRDLFF
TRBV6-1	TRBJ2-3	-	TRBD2	TGTGCCAGCAACCCGGGACTAGCGGGCACAGATACGCAGTATTTT	CASNPGLAGTDTQYF
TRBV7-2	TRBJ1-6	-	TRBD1	TGTGCCAGCAGCTCTCAGGGGGAAACTTCACCCCTCCACTTT	CASSSQGETSPLHF
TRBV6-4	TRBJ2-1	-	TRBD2	TGTGCCGGCAGTGACACGGCTAGCGGTCGTTACAATGAGCAGTTCTTC	CAGSDTASGRYNEQFF
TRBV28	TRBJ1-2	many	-	TGTGCCAGCAGTTTCCGCTTTCGACAGGCCTATGGCTACACCTTC	CASSFRFRQAYGYTF
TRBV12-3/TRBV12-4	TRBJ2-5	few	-	TGTGCCAGCAGTTCACAGAGACCGCAAGAGACCCAGTACTTC	CASSSQRPQETQYF
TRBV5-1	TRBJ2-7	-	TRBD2	TGCGCCAGCAGCTTGGATGCGGGAGGCCTCTACGAGCAGTACTTC	CASSLDAGGLYEQYF
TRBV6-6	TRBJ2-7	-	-	TGTGCCAGCAGTAGAGAACGCGAGCAGTACTTC	CASSREREQYF
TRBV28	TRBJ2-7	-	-	TGTGCCAGCAGTTTCGCCACAAGGGGGCTAAGCGGGAGCTCCTACGAGCAGTACTTC	CASSFATRGLSGSSYEQYF